This T cell receptor beta chain comes out of a study of OX40 agonist ivuxolimab in advanced cancers. TCRdb's table, derived via immunoSEQ multiplex PCR, lists solely in-frame clones and lacks some. The sample shows 50,000 to 60,000 clones, more than 85% of them seen only once. This TCR derives from an adult with an advanced solid tumor such as melanoma, head and neck, liver or kidney cancer. The sample consisted of CD4+ or CD8+ T cells sorted from blood, taken in a trial of the OX40 agonist ivuxolimab.

CDR3 DNA: TGTGCCAGCAGTTCCTACCTCTTTGCGCGGGGGGACACAGATACGCAGTATTTT. Translating gives CASSSYLFARGDTDTQYF. This chain uses TRBV27 with TRBJ2-3; 8 bases agree with TRBD2. Per the germline V gene, CDR1 is MNHEY and CDR2 is SMNVEV (reference sequence). V lost 4 bases to trimming and J lost 2 bases; unmatched junction nucleotides: 14. The CDR3 sequence is 18 residues long.